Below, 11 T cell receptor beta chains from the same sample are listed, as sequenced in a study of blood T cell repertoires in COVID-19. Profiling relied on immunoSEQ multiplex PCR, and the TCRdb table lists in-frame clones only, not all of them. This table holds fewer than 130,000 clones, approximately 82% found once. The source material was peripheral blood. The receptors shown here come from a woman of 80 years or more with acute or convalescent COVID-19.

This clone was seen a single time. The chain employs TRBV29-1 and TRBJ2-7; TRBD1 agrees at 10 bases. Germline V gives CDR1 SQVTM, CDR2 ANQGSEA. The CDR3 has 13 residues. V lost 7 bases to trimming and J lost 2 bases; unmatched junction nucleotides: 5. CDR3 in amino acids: CSAAGTGAYEQYF. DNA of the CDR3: TGCAGCGCTGCCGGGACAGGGGCCTACGAGCAGTACTTC.

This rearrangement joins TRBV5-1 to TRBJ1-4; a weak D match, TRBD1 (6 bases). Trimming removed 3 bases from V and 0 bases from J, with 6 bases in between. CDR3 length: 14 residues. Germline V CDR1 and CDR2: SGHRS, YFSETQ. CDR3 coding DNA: TGCGCCAGCAGCTGGACAGCAACTAATGAAAAACTGTTTTTT. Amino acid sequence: CASSWTATNEKLFF.

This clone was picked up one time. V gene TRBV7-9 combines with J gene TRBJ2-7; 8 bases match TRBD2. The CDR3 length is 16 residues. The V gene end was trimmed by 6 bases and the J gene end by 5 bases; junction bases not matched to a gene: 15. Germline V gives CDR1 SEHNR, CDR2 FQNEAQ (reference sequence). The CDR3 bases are TGTGCCAGCAGTCCCCCTTACTGGATAGCGGGAAACGAGCAGTACTTC. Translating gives CASSPPYWIAGNEQYF.

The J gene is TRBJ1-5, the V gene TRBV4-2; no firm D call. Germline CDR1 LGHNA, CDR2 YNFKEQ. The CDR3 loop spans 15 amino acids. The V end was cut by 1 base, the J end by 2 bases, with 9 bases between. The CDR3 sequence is CASSQVGVGNQPQHF. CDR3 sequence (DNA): TGTGCCAGCAGCCAAGTGGGAGTCGGCAATCAGCCCCAGCATTTT.

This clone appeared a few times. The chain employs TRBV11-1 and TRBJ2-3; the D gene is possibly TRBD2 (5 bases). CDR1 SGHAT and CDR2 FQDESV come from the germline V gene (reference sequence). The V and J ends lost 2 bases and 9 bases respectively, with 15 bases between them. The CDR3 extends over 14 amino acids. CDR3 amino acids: CASSLQSGFNTQYF. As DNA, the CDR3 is TGTGCCAGCAGCTTACAGAGCGGATTCAACACGCAGTATTTT. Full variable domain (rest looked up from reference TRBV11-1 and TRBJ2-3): EAEVAQSPRYKITEKSQAVAFWCDPISGHATLYWYRQILGQGPELLVQFQDESVVDDSQLPKDRFSAERLKGVDSTLKIQPAELGDSAMYLCASSLQSGFNTQYFGPGTRLTVL.

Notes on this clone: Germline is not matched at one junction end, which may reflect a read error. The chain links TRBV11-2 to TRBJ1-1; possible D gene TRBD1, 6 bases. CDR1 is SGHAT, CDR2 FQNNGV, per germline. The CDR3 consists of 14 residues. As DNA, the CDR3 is TGTGCCAGCAGCTTACAAACAGGGAACTCTGAAGCTTTCTTT. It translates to CASSLQTGNSEAFF.

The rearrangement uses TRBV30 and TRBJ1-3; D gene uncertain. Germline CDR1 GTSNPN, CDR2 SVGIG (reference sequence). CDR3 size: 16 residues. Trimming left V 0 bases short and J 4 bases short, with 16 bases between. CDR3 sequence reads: CAWSVPSLLRGNTIYF. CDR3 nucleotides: TGTGCCTGGAGTGTACCTTCCCTTCTTCGGGGAAACACCATATATTTT.

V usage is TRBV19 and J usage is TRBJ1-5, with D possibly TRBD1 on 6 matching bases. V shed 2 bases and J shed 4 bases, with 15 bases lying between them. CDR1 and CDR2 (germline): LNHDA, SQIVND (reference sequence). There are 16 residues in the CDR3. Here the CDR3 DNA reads TGTGCCAGTAGTATAAGGGATTTAGGGGGTAATCAGCCCCAGCATTTT. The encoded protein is CASSIRDLGGNQPQHF.

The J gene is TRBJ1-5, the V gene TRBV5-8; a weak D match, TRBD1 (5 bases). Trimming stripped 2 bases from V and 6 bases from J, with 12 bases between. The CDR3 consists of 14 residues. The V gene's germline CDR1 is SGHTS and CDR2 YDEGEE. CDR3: CASSFSGGGQPQHF. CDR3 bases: TGTGCCAGCAGCTTTTCCGGGGGGGGTCAGCCCCAGCATTTT.

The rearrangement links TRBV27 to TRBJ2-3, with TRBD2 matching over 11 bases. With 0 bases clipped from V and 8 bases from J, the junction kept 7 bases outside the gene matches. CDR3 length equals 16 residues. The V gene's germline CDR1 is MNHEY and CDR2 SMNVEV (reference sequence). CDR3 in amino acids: CASSLSGLAGGVTQYF. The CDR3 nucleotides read TGTGCCAGCAGTTTATCGGGGCTAGCGGGGGGAGTTACGCAGTATTTT.

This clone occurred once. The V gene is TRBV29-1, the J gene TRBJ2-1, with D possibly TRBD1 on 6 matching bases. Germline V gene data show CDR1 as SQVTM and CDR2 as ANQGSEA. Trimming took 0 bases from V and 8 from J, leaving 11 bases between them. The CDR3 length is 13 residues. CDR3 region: CSVEDQAGDEQFF. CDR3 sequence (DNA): TGCAGCGTTGAAGATCAAGCAGGGGATGAGCAGTTCTTC.